Below are 22 T cell receptor beta chains sequenced from a single sample in a study of shared clonotypes between healthy human individuals. Here immunoSEQ multiplex PCR was the method, and the copy in TCRdb shows in-frame clones only, minus some. Of about 2 million clones detected, approximately 95% appear once; the ten largest clones hold 1.1%. CD45RO negativity and positive selection for CCR7 defined naive CD8 cells, a population that excluded terminally differentiated effector memory CD45RA+ cells. Sequencing was carried out using naive CD8+ T cells sorted from blood. The receptors originated from a young man in good health.

This CDR3 is CSVEEAGGLWKTQYF. The CDR3 DNA reads as TGCAGCGTTGAGGAGGCGGGGGGGCTCTGGAAGACCCAGTACTTC. The V and J genes are TRBV29-1 and TRBJ2-5; 9 bases line up with TRBD2. This CDR3 has 15 residues. With 3 bases clipped from V and 6 bases from J, the junction kept 11 bases outside the gene matches. CDR1 SQVTM and CDR2 ANQGSEA come from the germline V gene.

This rearrangement joins TRBV4-1 to TRBJ1-2; D unclear. Trimming left V 4 bases short and J 0 bases short, with 9 bases between. This CDR3 is built from 14 residues. Germline V lookup: CDR1 MGHRA, CDR2 YSYEKL. CDR3 nucleotides: TGCGCCAGCAGCCTCCTCCTCGCTAACTATGGCTACACCTTC. Its translation: CASSLLLANYGYTF.

The rearrangement uses TRBV5-1 and TRBJ2-1, with 8 bases identical to TRBD2. Germline CDR1 and CDR2: SGHRS and YFSETQ. CDR3 length: 16 amino acids. Trimming cost V 1 base and J 9 bases; bases outside gene matches: 12. The CDR3 DNA reads TGCGCCAGCAGCTTGTTAGGTATTAGCGGGGAGGGTGAGCAGTTCTTC. Protein: CASSLLGISGEGEQFF.

The chain recombines TRBV9 with TRBJ2-1; D gene unclear. The CDR3 is 16 residues long. Germline lookup yields CDR1 SGDLS and CDR2 YYNGEE. V gave up 4 bases and J gave up 0 bases, with 14 bases separating them. The DNA of the CDR3 is TGTGCCAGCAGCCCATTAGTGGCGAACTCCTACAATGAGCAGTTCTTC. It is translated as CASSPLVANSYNEQFF.

V gene TRBV7-9 combines with J gene TRBJ2-6, with D hard to call. The CDR3 totals 16 residues. The germline V gene encodes CDR1 SEHNR and CDR2 FQNEAQ (reference sequence). The ends were cut back, 2 bases at V and 0 bases at J, with 8 bases in the middle. CDR3 region: CASSLKISSGANVLTF. In nucleotides, the CDR3 is TGTGCCAGCAGCTTAAAAATAAGCTCTGGGGCCAACGTCCTGACTTTC.

The V and J genes are TRBV19 and TRBJ2-1, with 10 bases lining up with TRBD2. Germline V gene data show CDR1 as LNHDA and CDR2 as SQIVND (reference sequence). The J segment lost 7 bases and the V segment lost 5 bases, leaving 17 bases of the junction unmatched. The CDR3 runs 18 residues. CDR3 residues: CASSPTLSSSGGANEQFF. CDR3 in DNA: TGTGCCAGTAGTCCCACCTTGAGTTCCAGCGGGGGGGCAAATGAGCAGTTCTTC. Looking up the rest from reference TRBV19 and TRBJ2-1 gives the full variable domain: DGGITQSPKYLFRKEGQNVTLSCEQNLNHDAMYWYRQDPGQGLRLIYYSQIVNDFQKGDIAEGYSVSREKKESFPLTVTSAQKNPTAFYLCASSPTLSSSGGANEQFFGPGTRLTVL.

The chain carries TRBV9 and TRBJ2-7; 10 bases are a match to TRBD2. V was clipped by 0 bases and J by 0 bases; unmatched bases: 3. Germline loops: CDR1 SGDLS, CDR2 YYNGEE. This CDR3 region has 16 residues. CDR3 DNA: TGTGCCAGCAGCGTAGGGGGGACTAGCGACTCCTACGAGCAGTACTTC. Protein product: CASSVGGTSDSYEQYF.

This clone has only one observation. This chain connects TRBV7-9 to TRBJ2-1; D uncertain. Germline values: CDR1 SEHNR, CDR2 FQNEAQ (reference sequence). The germline V and J ends were trimmed by 0 bases and 5 bases, with 17 bases remaining between them. This CDR3 region has 17 residues. The CDR3 DNA reads TGTGCCAGCAGCTTAGCGGTCTTGGACGGGTACCACAATGAGCAGTTCTTC. It translates to CASSLAVLDGYHNEQFF.

This clone was observed a few times. This chain links TRBV11-2 with TRBJ1-1; 8 nucleotides agree with TRBD1. This CDR3 spans 15 amino acids. J was trimmed by 7 bases and V by 5 bases; bases with no gene match: 12. Germline V gene lookup returns CDR1 SGHAT and CDR2 FQNNGV. The CDR3 bases are TGTGCCAGCAGCGCAGGGGGCGCGAGTTACGGTGAAGCTTTCTTT. It encodes CASSAGGASYGEAFF.

V is TRBV5-6 and J is TRBJ1-5; 7 bases line up with TRBD1. The germline V gene encodes CDR1 SGHDT and CDR2 YYEEEE. This CDR3 contains 14 residues. Trimming cost V 4 bases and J 9 bases; bases outside gene matches: 10. The CDR3 region is CASSAGAGGWPQHF. DNA of the CDR3: TGTGCCAGCAGCGCAGGGGCAGGGGGATGGCCCCAGCATTTT.

The rearrangement links TRBV5-4 to TRBJ2-7; D is uncertain. CDR3 length: 11 residues. The germline CDR1 and CDR2 sequences are SGHNT and YYREEE (reference sequence). V was clipped by 3 bases and J by 5 bases, with 6 bases between them. CDR3 nucleotides: TGTGCCAGCAGCTGGGGAAACGAGCAGTACTTC. Its translation is CASSWGNEQYF.

On this clone: One junction end disagrees with the germline gene, perhaps due to a read error. The rearrangement uses TRBV9 and TRBJ2-5, with 10 bases identical to TRBD1. Per germline, CDR1 SGDLS and CDR2 YYNGEE. The CDR3 has 14 residues. The CDR3 reads CVSSIGTGVETQYF. For the CDR3, the DNA is TGTGTCAGCAGCATCGGGACAGGGGTAGAGACCCAGTACTTC.

The chain has TRBV5-6 and TRBJ2-7; D is perhaps TRBD1 (5 bases). Trimming removed 3 bases from V and 6 bases from J, with 22 bases in between. From germline, CDR1 is SGHDT and CDR2 YYEEEE. The CDR3 is 16 residues long. This chain's CDR3 is CASSCRVRTSFCEQYF. The CDR3 nucleotides are TGTGCCAGCAGCTGCAGGGTCCGAACTTCTTTCTGCGAGCAGTACTTC.

The rearrangement joins TRBV9 to TRBJ2-5; the D gene is possibly TRBD2 (5 bases). The CDR3 sequence is 14 residues long. From germline, CDR1 is SGDLS and CDR2 YYNGEE. Trimming pared 4 bases from V and 5 bases from J, leaving 15 bases between. Written as DNA, the CDR3 is TGTGCCAGCAGCCCCTTCGGAGGTGGGGAGACCCAGTACTTC. Its protein product is CASSPFGGGETQYF.

The rearrangement uses TRBV19 and TRBJ1-6; D unclear. Trimming removed 4 bases at V and 0 bases at J, with 10 bases between. This CDR3 is 16 amino acids long. The germline CDR1 and CDR2 sequences are LNHDA and SQIVND (reference sequence). The chain's CDR3 is CASSSLSASYNSPLHF. The CDR3 DNA sequence: TGTGCCAGTAGTAGCCTATCGGCCTCCTATAATTCACCCCTCCACTTT.

The chain's CDR3 is CASSLDLGTASYEQYF. In DNA, the CDR3 is TGTGCCAGCAGCTTAGACCTTGGGACAGCCTCCTACGAGCAGTACTTC. V and J are TRBV7-9 and TRBJ2-7, with 7 bases fitting TRBD1. Per the germline V gene, CDR1 is SEHNR and CDR2 is FQNEAQ (reference sequence). With 1 base clipped from V and 0 bases from J, the junction kept 6 bases outside the gene matches. The CDR3 length is 16 residues.

The chain links TRBV6-5 to TRBJ1-2; D gene unclear. Trimming removed 0 bases from V and 8 bases from J, with 13 bases in between. The V gene's germline CDR1 is MNHEY and CDR2 SVGAGI. The CDR3 sequence is 14 residues long. The CDR3 sequence: CASSYSESVGGYTF. The CDR3 nucleotides read TGTGCCAGCAGTTACTCAGAGAGCGTGGGAGGCTACACCTTC.

This clone appeared a few times. Distinct nucleotide sequences in the sample also encode this CDR3. The J gene is TRBJ2-1, the V gene TRBV6-5; D may correspond to TRBD1 or TRBD2 (5 bases each). The CDR3 loop spans 12 amino acids. V lost 0 bases, J lost 10 bases, and 7 bases lay in between. Germline assignment: CDR1 MNHEY and CDR2 SVGAGI. In DNA, the CDR3 is TGTGCCAGCAGTTACTCGAGGGGAGAGCAGTTCTTC. It is translated as CASSYSRGEQFF.

As concerns this clone: The junction does not match germline at one end; this may be a read error. V gene TRBV7-7 combines with J gene TRBJ2-7; the D gene is possibly TRBD2 (5 bases). This CDR3 comprises 14 residues. Germline CDR1 SSHAT, CDR2 FNYEAQ (reference sequence). CDR3 in amino acids: CASSWRRGSYEQYF. As DNA, the CDR3 is TGTGCTAGCAGCTGGCGCCGGGGTTCCTACGAGCAGTACTTC.

The chain couples TRBV30 to TRBJ1-2; maybe TRBD1 (5 bases). Germline-derived CDR1 and CDR2 are GTSNPN and SVGIG (reference sequence). The CDR3 totals 13 residues. The V end was cut by 6 bases, the J end by 3 bases, with 14 bases between. The CDR3 DNA follows: TGTGCCTGCCGAGGGGCGCCTGACTATGGCTACACCTTC. This codes for CACRGAPDYGYTF.

J is TRBJ1-2 and V is TRBV6-5; the match to TRBD1 covers 8 bases. Trimming cost V 4 bases and J 3 bases; bases outside gene matches: 4. The germline V gene has CDR1 MNHEY and CDR2 SVGAGI. This CDR3 has 14 residues. In DNA, the CDR3 is TGTGCCAGCAGTTCCGGACAGGGCTACTATGGCTACACCTTC. It specifies CASSSGQGYYGYTF.

The CDR3, as DNA: TGCGCCAGCAGCCACCCGGGACTCACCAATGAGCAGTTCTTC. This translates into CASSHPGLTNEQFF. The chain recombines TRBV4-1 with TRBJ2-1; TRBD2 might be the D (6 bases). The CDR3 runs 14 residues. Germline CDR1 reads MGHRA; CDR2 reads YSYEKL. V lost 3 bases and J 6 bases, leaving 12 bases between the germline ends.